Sequencing of this TCR beta chain was carried out in a study of T-cell reconstitution after alpha-beta-depleted transplantation in children (dated by TCRdb to 2016 to 2017). With regard to the full study: The study quantitatively tracked T-cell immune reconstitution after TCRalphabeta/CD19-depleted allogeneic hematopoietic cell transplantation in children using TCR repertoire profiling. Overall study results and their limits: Apparently early alphabetaT-cell count recovery about two months after transplant reportedly relied on only several hundred rapidly expanded clones derived from non-depleted graft cells. Over subsequent months, a decline in hyperexpanded clone frequencies was noted, and after one year, T-cell counts and TCRbeta diversity were mostly ascribed to newly produced T cells. In some patients, high TCRbeta diversity at day 60 was attributed to recipient T cells and intrathymic progenitors that had survived conditioning.

The CDR3 runs 12 amino acids, cysteine and phenylalanine included. CDR3 DNA only is kept here, 36 bases in frame from base 1. Deletion took 5 bases off V and 8 bases off J, with a span of 15 bases between the germline ends. Taken from the germline V gene, the CDR1 and CDR2 loops are SQVTM and ANQGSEA. On this clonotype itself: Its antigen remains unidentified. No per-base quality is available; no much larger clone lies one base away.

The sample's treatment or condition label is to be understood as: allogeneic hematopoietic cell transplantation with graft depleted of TCRalphabeta T cells and CD19 B cells. Transplant recipients were children who received TCRalphabeta/CD19-depleted allogeneic hematopoietic cell grafts. Preparation of the library involved PCR. Instrument on record: Illumina HiSeq 2500. TCR libraries were prepared with molecular barcoding, using unique molecular identifiers to normalize TCRbeta repertoire quantification. TCRdb cleaned the public reads at Q25 with fastp, built clones with MiXCR and kept in-frame beta chains. Under each unique CDR3 protein, matching rows form one entry showing the most common genes and DNA. The sample table shows 55,000 to 90,000 distinct CDR3 sequences, and 4.9% are seen once. Of the sample, approximately 19% is held by the ten largest clones.

This TCR derives from a boy in the first two years of life who had a stem cell transplant for acute myeloid leukemia, so the T cells may come from the graft donor. This sample comprised PBMCs, mostly from graft donor cells, obtained 180 days after TCRalphabeta/CD19-depleted stem cell transplant. The sequence links TRBV29-1 to TRBJ1-2, with no D gene named confidently. CDR3 reads: CSVSRAMRGYTF. The DNA reads as follows: TGCAGCGTTAGCCGGGCCATGCGGGGCTACACCTTC.